This T cell receptor beta chain is from a study of T cell responses to AZD1222 COVID-19 vaccine (dated by TCRdb to the early 2020s). Describing the broader study: AZD1222 recipients whose second dose came at about 4 weeks and those whose second dose came at about 12 weeks were combined into one group, since spike-specific TCR depth and breadth did not differ between the two schedules. Trial participants were enrolled by age into subgroups of 18-55, 56-69 and 70-plus years, and around 150, 28 and 57 TCR-sequenced participants, respectively, were included in these subgroups. A total of 233 trial participants underwent TCR sequencing, of whom about 210 had received two doses of AZD1222 and some 25 had received two doses of the MenACWY control vaccine. The research as a whole found: A significant rise in spike-specific TCR breadth and depth was observed after two AZD1222 doses relative to day 0 and relative to MenACWY recipients. Participants were mostly white British and included more females than males, and it was suggested by the authors that clonal diversity may have been underestimated. Because no day 14 peak-response samples were available, the repertoires could be characterized only after the peak T cell response. CD4 TCRs associated with the vaccine covered the entire spike protein, and the dominant responses were in regions 160-218 and 743-854. Reportedly, almost half of the unique spike-specific TCRs recognized epitopes lying outside the regions that are mutated in the B.1.351 and B.1.1.7 variants. Only a handful of AZD1222 recipients were SARS-CoV-2 seropositive at baseline, limiting conclusions about previously exposed vaccinees. In the small 56-69-year group, the increase in depth fell short of significance, most likely because of low power.

The time point label corresponds to: baseline before first vaccination. Samples from vaccinated people were obtained from the UK trials COV001 and COV002, which included a single-blind randomized controlled phase 2/3 trial of AZD1222 (ChAdOx1 nCoV-19) in healthy adults. Trial participant PBMC samples were collected at day 0 and day 28 after the second dose for TCRbeta chain sequencing. The CDR3 regions of human TCRbeta chains were analyzed by immunosequencing. Processing in the source paper ran as follows. Repertoire TCRs were checked for matches against a reference library of SARS-CoV-2-specific TCRs that had been generated using the MIRA antigen-specificity platform. Breadth meant the fraction of unique TCRs that were SARS-CoV-2-associated, whereas depth meant the fraction of total T cells that were SARS-CoV-2-associated. Each spike-specific TCR was assigned to its reactive spike region and to a CD4 or CD8 class using the MIRA data. Log10-transformed breadth and depth values were compared by one-way ANOVA with Sidak's multiple comparisons tests. Imported from immuneACCESS, the table was reduced by TCRdb to in-frame sequences with V and J called. These copies leave out some clones; in studies compared against another copy, an unresolved V gene accounts for under half, and the cause of the remainder is not known. V and J calls and clone size are as listed in that table; D and trimming were resolved from the DNA. Recorded for this sample are some 130,000 clones; roughly nine tenths of them occurred a single time. The ten biggest clones cover roughly 3.7% of the sample.

Regarding this clone: This clone's antigen is unknown. No quality values exist for individual bases; no much larger clone is one base distant.

From cysteine to phenylalanine, the CDR3 is 13 amino acids long. Only CDR3 DNA remains: 39 bases, in frame from the first base. For this chain, trimming is 7 bases at the V end and 7 bases at the J end, and the number of junction bases without a gene match is 3. In the germline V gene, CDR1 corresponds to KGHDR and CDR2 to SFDVKD. This clonotype originated in an adult in good health. Sequences were derived from peripheral blood, sampled on day 0 of AZD1222 vaccination. The V and J segments used are TRBV24-1 and TRBJ2-1; TRBD1 matches 10 bases in the middle. The CDR3 sequence is CATSGQGGNEQFF. The nucleotides are TGTGCCACCAGCGGACAGGGGGGGAATGAGCAGTTCTTC.